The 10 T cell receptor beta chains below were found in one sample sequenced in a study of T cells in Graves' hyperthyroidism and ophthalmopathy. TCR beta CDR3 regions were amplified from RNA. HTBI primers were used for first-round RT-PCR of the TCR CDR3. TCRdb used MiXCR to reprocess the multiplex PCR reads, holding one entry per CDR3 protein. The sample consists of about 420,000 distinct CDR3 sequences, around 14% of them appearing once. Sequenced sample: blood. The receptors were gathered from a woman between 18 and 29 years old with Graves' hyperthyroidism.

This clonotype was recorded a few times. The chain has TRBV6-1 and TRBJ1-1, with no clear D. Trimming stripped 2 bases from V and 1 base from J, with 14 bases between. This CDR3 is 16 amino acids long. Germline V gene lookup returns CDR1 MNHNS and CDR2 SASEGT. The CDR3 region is CASSENGVGRNTEAFF. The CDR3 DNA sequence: TGTGCCAGCAGTGAAAATGGGGTCGGCCGGAACACTGAAGCTTTCTTT.

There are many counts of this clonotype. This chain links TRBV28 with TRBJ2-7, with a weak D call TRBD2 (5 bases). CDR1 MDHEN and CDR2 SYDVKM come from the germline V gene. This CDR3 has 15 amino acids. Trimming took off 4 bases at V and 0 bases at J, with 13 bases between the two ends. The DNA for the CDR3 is TGTGCCAGCAGTTCCCCCGGCGGGTCCTCCTACGAGCAGTACTTC. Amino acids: CASSSPGGSSYEQYF. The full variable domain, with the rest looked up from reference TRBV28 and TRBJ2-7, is DVKVTQSSRYLVKRTGEKVFLECVQDMDHENMFWYRQDPGLGLRLIYFSYDVKMKEKGDIPEGYSVSREKKERFSLILESASTNQTSMYLCASSSPGGSSYEQYFGPGTRLTVT.

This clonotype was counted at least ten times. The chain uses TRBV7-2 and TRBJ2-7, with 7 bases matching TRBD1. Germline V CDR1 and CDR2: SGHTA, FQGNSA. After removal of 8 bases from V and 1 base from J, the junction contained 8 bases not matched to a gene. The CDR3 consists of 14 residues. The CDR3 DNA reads TGTGCCAGCTCCCGGGACAGAAATTCCTACGAGCAGTACTTC. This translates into CASSRDRNSYEQYF. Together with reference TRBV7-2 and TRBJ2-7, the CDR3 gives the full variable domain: GAGVSQSPSNKVTEKGKDVELRCDPISGHTALYWYRQSLGQGLEFLIYFQGNSAPDKSGLPSDRFSAERTGGSVSTLTIQRTQQEDSAVYLCASSRDRNSYEQYFGPGTRLTVT.

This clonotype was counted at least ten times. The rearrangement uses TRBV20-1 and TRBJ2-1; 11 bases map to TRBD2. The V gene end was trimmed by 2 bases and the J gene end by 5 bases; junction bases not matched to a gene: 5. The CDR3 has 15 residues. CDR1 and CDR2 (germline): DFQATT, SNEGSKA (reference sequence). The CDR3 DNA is TGCAGTGCTAGAAAGTCTAGCGGGGGGAACAATGAGCAGTTCTTC. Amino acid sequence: CSARKSSGGNNEQFF.

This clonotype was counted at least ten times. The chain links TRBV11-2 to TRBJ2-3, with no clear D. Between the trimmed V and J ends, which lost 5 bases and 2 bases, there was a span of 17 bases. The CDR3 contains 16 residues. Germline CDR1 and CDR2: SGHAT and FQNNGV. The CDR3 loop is CASSPVGALHTDTQYF. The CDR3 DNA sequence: TGTGCCAGCAGCCCAGTTGGAGCCCTCCACACAGATACGCAGTATTTT. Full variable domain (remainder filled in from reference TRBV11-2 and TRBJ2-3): EAGVAQSPRYKIIEKRQSVAFWCNPISGHATLYWYQQILGQGPKLLIQFQNNGVVDDSQLPKDRFSAERLKGVDSTLKIQPAKLEDSAVYLCASSPVGALHTDTQYFGPGTRLTVL.

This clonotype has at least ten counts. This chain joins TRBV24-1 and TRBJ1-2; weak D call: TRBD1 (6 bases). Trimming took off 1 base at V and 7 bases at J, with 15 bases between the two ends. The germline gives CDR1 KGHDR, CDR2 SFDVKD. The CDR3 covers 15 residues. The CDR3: CATSDFSGTCCGYTF. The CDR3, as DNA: TGTGCCACCAGTGATTTCAGCGGGACATGTTGTGGCTACACCTTC.

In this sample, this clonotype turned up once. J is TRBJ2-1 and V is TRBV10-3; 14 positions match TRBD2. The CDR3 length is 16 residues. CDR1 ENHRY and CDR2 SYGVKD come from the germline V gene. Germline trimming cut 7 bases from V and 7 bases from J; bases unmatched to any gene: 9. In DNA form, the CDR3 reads TGTGCCATCACCCCGGGGGGACTAGCGGGAGTAAATGAGCAGTTCTTC. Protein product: CAITPGGLAGVNEQFF.

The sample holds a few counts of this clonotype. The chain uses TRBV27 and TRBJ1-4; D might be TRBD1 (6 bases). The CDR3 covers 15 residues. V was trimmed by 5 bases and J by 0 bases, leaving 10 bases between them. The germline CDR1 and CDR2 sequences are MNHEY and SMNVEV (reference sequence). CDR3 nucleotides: TGTGCCAGCAGTCCTCGACAGGCAACTAATGAAAAACTGTTTTTT. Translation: CASSPRQATNEKLFF. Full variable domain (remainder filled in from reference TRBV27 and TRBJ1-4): EAQVTQNPRYLITVTGKKLTVTCSQNMNHEYMSWYRQDPGLGLRQIYYSMNVEVTDKGDVPEGYKVSRKEKRNFPLILESPSPNQTSLYFCASSPRQATNEKLFFGSGTQLSVL.

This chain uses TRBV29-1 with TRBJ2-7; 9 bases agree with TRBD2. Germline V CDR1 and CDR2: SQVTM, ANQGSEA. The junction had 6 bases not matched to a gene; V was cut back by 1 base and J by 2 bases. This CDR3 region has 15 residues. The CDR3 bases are TGCAGCGTTGAAGCTCCGGGACTAGCTACCTACGAGCAGTACTTC. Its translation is CSVEAPGLATYEQYF.

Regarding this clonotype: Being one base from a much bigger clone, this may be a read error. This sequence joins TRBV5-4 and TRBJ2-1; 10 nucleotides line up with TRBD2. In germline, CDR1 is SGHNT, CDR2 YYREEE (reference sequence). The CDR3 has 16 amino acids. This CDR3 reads CAGSVSSGSSYNEQFF. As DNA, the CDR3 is TGTGCCGGCAGCGTGTCTAGCGGGAGTTCCTACAATGAGCAGTTCTTC.